Detailed here is one TCR beta chain. Germline V gene sequence: CDR1 MNHEY, CDR2 SMNVEV (reference sequence). The CDR3 covers 15 residues. Unmatched junction bases numbered 6, after V lost 2 bases and J lost 6 bases. This entry is derived from a study of T cell changes during pregnancy in multiple sclerosis. Repertoires were generated with immunoSEQ multiplex PCR, while TCRdb's copy carries only in-frame clones and drops some. The table has around 42,000 clones, over 70% seen once. This TCR was recovered from a female donor in good health, enrolled as a control in a pregnancy study. The sequencing used peripheral blood, collected in the first trimester of pregnancy. The V gene is TRBV27, the J gene TRBJ1-2; TRBD1 matches 10 bases. The CDR3 DNA is TGTGCCAGCAGTTTACAGACAGGGGGCAGAGATGGCTACACCTTC. The encoded protein is CASSLQTGGRDGYTF.